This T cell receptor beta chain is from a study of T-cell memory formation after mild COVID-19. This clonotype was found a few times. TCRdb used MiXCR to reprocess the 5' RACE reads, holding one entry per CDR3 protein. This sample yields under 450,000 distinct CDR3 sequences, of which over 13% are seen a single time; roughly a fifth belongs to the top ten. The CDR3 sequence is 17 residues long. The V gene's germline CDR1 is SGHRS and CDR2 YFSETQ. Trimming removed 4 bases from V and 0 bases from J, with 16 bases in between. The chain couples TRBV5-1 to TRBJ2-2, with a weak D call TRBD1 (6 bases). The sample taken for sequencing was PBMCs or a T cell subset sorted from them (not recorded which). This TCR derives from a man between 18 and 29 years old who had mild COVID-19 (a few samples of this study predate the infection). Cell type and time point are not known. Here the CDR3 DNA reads TGCGCCAGCAGCATTCTACCAGGGGCGTCGAACACCGGGGAGCTGTTTTTT. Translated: CASSILPGASNTGELFF.